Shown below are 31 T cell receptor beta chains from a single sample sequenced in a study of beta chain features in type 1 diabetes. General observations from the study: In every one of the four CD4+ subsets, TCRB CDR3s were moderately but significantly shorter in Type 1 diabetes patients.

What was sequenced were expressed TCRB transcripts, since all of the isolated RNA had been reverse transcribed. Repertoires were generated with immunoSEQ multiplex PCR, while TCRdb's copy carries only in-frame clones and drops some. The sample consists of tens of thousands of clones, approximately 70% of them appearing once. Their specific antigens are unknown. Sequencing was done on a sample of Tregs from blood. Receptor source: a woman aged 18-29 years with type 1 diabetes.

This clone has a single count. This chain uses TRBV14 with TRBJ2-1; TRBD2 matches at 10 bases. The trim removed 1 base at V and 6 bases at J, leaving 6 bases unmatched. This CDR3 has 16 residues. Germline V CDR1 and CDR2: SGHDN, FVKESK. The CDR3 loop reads CASSQVGLASGNEQFF. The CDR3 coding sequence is TGTGCCAGCAGCCAAGTGGGACTAGCGTCTGGCAATGAGCAGTTCTTC.

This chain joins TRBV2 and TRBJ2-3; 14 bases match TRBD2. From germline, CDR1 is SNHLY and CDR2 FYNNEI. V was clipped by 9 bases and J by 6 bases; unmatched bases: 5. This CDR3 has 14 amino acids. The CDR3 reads CARGTSGGRDTQYF. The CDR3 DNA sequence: TGTGCCAGAGGGACTAGCGGGGGCCGGGATACGCAGTATTTT. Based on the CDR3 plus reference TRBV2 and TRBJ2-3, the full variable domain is EPEVTQTPSHQVTQMGQEVILRCVPISNHLYFYWYRQILGQKVEFLVSFYNNEISEKSEIFDDQFSVERPDGSNFTLKIRSTKLEDSAMYFCARGTSGGRDTQYFGPGTRLTVL.

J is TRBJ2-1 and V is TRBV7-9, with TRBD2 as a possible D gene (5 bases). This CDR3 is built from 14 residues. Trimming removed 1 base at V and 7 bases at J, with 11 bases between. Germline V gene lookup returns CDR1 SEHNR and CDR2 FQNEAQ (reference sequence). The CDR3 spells CASSLDGGSNEQFF. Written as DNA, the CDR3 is TGTGCCAGCAGCTTAGACGGTGGGAGTAATGAGCAGTTCTTC.

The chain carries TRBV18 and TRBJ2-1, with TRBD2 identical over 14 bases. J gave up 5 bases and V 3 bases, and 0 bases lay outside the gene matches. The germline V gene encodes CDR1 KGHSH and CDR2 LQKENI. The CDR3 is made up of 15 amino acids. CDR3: CASSPTSGGDNEQFF. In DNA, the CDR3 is TGTGCCAGCTCACCGACTAGCGGGGGGGACAATGAGCAGTTCTTC.

The CDR3 DNA sequence: TGTGCCAGCTTATCCGGGACAGGGGGCCGTGGCTACACCTTC. It encodes CASLSGTGGRGYTF. The J gene is TRBJ1-2, the V gene TRBV28; 12 bases line up with TRBD1. The CDR3 spans 14 residues. Germline CDR1 reads MDHEN; CDR2 reads SYDVKM. The V segment lost 8 bases and the J segment 7 bases; nucleotides outside the gene matches: 8.

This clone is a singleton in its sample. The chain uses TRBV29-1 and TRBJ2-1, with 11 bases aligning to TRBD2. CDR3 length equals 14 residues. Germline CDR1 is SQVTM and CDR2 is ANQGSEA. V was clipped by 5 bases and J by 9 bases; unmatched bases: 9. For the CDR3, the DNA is TGCAGCGTTACCTTAGCGGGAGGGCCCCGTGAGCAGTTCTTC. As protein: CSVTLAGGPREQFF.

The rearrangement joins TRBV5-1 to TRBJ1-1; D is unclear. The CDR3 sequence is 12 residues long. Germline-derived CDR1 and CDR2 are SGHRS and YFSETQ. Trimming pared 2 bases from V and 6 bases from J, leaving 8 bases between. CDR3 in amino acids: CASSFGGSEAFF. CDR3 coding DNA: TGCGCCAGCAGCTTCGGAGGATCTGAAGCTTTCTTT.

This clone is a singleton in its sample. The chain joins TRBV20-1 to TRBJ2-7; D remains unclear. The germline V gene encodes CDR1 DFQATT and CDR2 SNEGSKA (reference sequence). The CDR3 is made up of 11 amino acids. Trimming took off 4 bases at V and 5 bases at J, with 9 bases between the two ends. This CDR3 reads CSATLVHEQYF. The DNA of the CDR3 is TGCAGTGCTACGCTAGTGCACGAGCAGTACTTC.

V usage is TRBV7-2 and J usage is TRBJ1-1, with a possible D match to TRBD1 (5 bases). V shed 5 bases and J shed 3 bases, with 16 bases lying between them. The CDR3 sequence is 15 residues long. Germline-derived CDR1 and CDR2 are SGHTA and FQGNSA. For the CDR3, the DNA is TGTGCCAGCAGCCCTAGGGTGGGGGGGGACACTGAAGCTTTCTTT. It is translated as CASSPRVGGDTEAFF. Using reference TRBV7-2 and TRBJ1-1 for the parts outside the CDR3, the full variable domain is GAGVSQSPSNKVTEKGKDVELRCDPISGHTALYWYRQSLGQGLEFLIYFQGNSAPDKSGLPSDRFSAERTGGSVSTLTIQRTQQEDSAVYLCASSPRVGGDTEAFFGQGTRLTVV.

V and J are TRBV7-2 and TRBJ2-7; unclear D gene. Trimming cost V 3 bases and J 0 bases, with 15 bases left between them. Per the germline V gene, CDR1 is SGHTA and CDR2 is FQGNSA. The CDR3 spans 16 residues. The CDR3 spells CASSFASTTSSYEQYF. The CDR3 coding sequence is TGTGCCAGCAGCTTTGCCTCTACCACGAGCTCCTACGAGCAGTACTTC.

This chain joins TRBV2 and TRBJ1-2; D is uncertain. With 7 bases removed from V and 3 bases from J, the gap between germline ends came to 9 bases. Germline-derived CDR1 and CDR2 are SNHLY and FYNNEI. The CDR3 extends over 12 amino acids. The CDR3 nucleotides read TGTGCCAGCACCGGTCGGGACTATGGCTACACCTTC. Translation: CASTGRDYGYTF.

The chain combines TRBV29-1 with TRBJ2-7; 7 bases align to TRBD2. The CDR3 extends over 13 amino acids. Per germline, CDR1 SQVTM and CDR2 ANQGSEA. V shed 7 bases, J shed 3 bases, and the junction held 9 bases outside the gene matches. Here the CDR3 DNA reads TGCAGCGCCAACCTAGGGAGGGGCTACGAGCAGTACTTC. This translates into CSANLGRGYEQYF.

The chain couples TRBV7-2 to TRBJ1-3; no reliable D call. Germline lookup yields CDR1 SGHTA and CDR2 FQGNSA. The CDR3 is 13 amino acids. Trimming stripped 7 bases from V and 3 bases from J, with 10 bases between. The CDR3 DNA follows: TGTGCCAGCACCCGACAACTTGGAAACACCATATATTTT. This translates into CASTRQLGNTIYF.

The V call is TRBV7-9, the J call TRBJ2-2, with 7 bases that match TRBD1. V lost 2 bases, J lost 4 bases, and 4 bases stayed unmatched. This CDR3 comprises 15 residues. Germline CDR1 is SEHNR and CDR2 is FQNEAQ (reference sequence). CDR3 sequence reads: CASSLKGQFTGELFF. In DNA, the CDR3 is TGTGCCAGCAGCTTAAAGGGACAGTTCACCGGGGAGCTGTTTTTT.

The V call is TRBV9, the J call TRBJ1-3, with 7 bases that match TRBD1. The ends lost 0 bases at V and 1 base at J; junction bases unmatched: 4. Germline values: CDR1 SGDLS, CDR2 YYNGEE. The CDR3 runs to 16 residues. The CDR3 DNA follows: TGTGCCAGCAGCGTAGCGGACAGGTCGTCTGGAAACACCATATATTTT. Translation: CASSVADRSSGNTIYF.

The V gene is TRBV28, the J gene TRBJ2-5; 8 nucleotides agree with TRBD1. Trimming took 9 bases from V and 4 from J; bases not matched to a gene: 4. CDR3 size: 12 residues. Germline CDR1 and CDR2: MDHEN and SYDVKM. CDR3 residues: CASQQGGETQYF. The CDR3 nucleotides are TGTGCCAGTCAACAGGGGGGAGAGACCCAGTACTTC.

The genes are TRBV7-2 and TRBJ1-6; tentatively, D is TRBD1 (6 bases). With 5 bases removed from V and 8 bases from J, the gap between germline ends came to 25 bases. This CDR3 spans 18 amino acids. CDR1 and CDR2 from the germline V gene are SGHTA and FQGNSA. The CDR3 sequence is CASSARLTGIGVDSPLHF. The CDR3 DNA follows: TGTGCCAGCAGCGCACGCCTTACAGGGATAGGTGTAGATTCACCCCTCCACTTT. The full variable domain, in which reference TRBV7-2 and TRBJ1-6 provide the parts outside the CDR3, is GAGVSQSPSNKVTEKGKDVELRCDPISGHTALYWYRQSLGQGLEFLIYFQGNSAPDKSGLPSDRFSAERTGGSVSTLTIQRTQQEDSAVYLCASSARLTGIGVDSPLHFGNGTRLTVT.

The DNA for the CDR3 is TGTGCCAGCAGCGTCCTAGCGGGGGGCTACAATGAGCAGTTCTTC. Translation: CASSVLAGGYNEQFF. This chain connects TRBV9 to TRBJ2-1, with 11 bases matching TRBD2. Per the germline V gene, CDR1 is SGDLS and CDR2 is YYNGEE. Trimming took 2 bases from V and 3 from J; bases not matched to a gene: 1. The CDR3 contains 15 residues.

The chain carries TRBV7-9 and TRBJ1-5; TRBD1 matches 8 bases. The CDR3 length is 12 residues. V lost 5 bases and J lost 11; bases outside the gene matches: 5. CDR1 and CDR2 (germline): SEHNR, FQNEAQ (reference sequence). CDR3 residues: CASSVYRGAQHF. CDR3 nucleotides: TGTGCCAGCAGCGTTTACAGGGGGGCCCAGCATTTT. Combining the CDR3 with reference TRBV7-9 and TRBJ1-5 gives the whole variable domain DTGVSQNPRHKITKRGQNVTFRCDPISEHNRLYWYRQTLGQGPEFLTYFQNEAQLEKSRLLSDRFSAERPKGSFSTLEIQRTEQGDSAMYLCASSVYRGAQHFGDGTRLSIL.

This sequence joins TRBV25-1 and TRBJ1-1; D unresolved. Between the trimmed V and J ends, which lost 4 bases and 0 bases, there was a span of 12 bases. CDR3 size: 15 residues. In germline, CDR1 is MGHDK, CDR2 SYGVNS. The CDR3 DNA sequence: TGTGCCAGCAGTGTTTCGGGGATCATGAACACTGAAGCTTTCTTT. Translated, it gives CASSVSGIMNTEAFF.

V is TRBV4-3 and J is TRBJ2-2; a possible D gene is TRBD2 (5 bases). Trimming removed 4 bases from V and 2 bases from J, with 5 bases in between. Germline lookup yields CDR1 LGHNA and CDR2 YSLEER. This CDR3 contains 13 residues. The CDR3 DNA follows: TGCGCCAGCAGCCGACTAAACACCGGGGAGCTGTTTTTT. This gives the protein CASSRLNTGELFF.

The DNA for the CDR3 is TGTGCCAGCAGCCAAGATCGGCAGGTATACTACGAGCAGTACTTC. It is translated as CASSQDRQVYYEQYF. The chain carries TRBV4-2 and TRBJ2-7; D uncertain. Trimming pared 0 bases from V and 3 bases from J, leaving 12 bases between. CDR1 and CDR2 from the germline V gene are LGHNA and YNFKEQ. The CDR3 extends over 15 amino acids.

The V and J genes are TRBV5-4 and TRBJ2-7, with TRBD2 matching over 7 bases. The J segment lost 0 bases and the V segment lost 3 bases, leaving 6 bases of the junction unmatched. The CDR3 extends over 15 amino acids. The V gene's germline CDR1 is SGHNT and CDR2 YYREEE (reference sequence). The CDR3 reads CASSYWGGYSYEQYF. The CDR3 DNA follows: TGTGCCAGCAGCTATTGGGGGGGTTACTCCTACGAGCAGTACTTC.

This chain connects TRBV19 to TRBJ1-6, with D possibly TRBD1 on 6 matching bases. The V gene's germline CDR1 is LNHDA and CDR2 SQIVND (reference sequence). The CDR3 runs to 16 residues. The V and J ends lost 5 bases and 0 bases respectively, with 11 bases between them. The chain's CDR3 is CASSWDTSSYNSPLHF. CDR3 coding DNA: TGTGCCAGTAGTTGGGACACGAGCTCCTATAATTCACCCCTCCACTTT.

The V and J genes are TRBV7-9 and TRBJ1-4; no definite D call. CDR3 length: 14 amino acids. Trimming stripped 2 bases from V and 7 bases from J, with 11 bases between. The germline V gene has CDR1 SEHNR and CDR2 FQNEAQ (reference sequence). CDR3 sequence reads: CASSLYVEGEKLFF. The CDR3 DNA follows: TGTGCCAGCAGCTTATATGTGGAGGGTGAAAAACTGTTTTTT.

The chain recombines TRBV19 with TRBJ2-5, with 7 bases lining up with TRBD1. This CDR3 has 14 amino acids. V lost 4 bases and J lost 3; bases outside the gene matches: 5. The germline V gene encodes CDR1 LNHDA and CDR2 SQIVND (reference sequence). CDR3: CASSTDRRKETQYF. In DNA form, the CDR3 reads TGTGCCAGTAGTACGGACAGGAGAAAAGAGACCCAGTACTTC.

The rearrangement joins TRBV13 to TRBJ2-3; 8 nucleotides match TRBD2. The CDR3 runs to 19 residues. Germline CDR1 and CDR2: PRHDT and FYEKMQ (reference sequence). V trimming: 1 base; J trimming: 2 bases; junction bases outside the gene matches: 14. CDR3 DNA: TGTGCCAGCAGCTTAGTCGGGAGGGGGGCTCTCTTGGACACAGATACGCAGTATTTT. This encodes CASSLVGRGALLDTDTQYF.

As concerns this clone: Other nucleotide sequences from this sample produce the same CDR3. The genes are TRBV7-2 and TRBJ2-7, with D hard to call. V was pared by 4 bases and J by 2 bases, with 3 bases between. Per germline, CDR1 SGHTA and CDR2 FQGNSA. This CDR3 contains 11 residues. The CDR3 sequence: CASSSAYEQYF. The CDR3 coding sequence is TGTGCCAGCAGCTCAGCCTACGAGCAGTACTTC.

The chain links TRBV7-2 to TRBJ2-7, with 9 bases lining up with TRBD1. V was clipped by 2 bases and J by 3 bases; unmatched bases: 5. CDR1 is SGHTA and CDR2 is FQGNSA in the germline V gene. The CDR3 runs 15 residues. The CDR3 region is CASSLTGQGRYEQYF. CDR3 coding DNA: TGTGCCAGCAGCTTAACAGGACAGGGGCGCTACGAGCAGTACTTC.

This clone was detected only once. CDR3 protein: CASSLGRGTETQYF. The CDR3 bases are TGTGCCAGCAGCTTGGGCCGGGGTACTGAGACCCAGTACTTC. The rearrangement links TRBV5-4 to TRBJ2-5; D may be TRBD2 (5 bases). V gave up 0 bases and J gave up 5 bases, with 11 bases separating them. Germline V gives CDR1 SGHNT, CDR2 YYREEE (reference sequence). The CDR3 runs 14 residues.

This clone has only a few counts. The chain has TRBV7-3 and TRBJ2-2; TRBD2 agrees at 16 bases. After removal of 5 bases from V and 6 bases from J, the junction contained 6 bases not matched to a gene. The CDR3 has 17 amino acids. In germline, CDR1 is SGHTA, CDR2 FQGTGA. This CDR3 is CASSRTGTSGRAGELFF. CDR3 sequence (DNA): TGTGCCAGCAGCCGCACAGGGACTAGCGGGAGGGCCGGGGAGCTGTTTTTT. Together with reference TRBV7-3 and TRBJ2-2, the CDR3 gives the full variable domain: GAGVSQTPSNKVTEKGKYVELRCDPISGHTALYWYRQSLGQGPEFLIYFQGTGAADDSGLPNDRFFAVRPEGSVSTLKIQRTERGDSAVYLCASSRTGTSGRAGELFFGEGSRLTVL.